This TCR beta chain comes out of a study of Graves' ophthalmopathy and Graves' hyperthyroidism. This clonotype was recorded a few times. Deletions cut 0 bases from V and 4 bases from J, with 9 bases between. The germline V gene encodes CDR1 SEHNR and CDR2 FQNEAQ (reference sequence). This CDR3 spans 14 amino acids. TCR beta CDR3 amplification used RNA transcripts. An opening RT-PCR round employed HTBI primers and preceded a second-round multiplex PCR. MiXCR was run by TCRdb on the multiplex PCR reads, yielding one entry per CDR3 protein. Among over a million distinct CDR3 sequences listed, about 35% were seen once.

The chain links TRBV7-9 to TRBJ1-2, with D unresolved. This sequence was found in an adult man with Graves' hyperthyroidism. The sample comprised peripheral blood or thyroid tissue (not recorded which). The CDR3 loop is CASSLASYPYGYTF. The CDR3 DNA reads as TGTGCCAGCAGCTTAGCATCGTATCCCTATGGCTACACCTTC.